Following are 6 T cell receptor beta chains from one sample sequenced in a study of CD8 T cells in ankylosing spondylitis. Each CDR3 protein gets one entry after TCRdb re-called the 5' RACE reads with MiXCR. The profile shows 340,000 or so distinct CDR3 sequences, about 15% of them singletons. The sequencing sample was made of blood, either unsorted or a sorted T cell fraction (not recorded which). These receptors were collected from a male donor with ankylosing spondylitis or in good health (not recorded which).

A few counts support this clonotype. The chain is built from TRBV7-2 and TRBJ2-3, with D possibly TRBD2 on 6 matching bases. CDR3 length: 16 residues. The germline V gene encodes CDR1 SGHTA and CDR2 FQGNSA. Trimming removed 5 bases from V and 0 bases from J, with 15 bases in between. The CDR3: CASSPRERASTDTQYF. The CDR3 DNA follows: TGTGCCAGCAGCCCCCGGGAGCGGGCTAGCACAGATACGCAGTATTTT.

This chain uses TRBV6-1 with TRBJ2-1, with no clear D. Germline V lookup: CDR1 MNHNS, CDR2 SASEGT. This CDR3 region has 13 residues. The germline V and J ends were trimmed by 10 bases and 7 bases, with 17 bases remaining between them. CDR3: CAILPSGKNEQFF. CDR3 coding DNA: TGTGCCATCCTGCCGAGTGGGAAGAATGAGCAGTTCTTC.

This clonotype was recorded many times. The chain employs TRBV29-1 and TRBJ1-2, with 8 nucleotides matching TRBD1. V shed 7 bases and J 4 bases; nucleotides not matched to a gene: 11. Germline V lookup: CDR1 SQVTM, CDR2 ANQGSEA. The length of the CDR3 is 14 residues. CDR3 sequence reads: CSGRTTGDTYGYTF. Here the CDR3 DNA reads TGCAGCGGGCGAACGACAGGGGATACCTATGGCTACACCTTC.

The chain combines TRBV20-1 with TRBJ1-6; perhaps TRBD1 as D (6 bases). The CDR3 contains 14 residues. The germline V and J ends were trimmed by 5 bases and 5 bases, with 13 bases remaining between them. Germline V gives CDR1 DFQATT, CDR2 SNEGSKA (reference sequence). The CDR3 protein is CSAPSDRDNSPLHF. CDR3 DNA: TGCAGTGCTCCATCGGACAGAGATAATTCACCCCTCCACTTT.

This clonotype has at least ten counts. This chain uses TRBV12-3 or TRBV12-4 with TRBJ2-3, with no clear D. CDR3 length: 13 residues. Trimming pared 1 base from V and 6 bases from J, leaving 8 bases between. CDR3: CASSLGGLDTQYF. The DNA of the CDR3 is TGTGCCAGCAGTTTAGGCGGCCTCGATACGCAGTATTTT.

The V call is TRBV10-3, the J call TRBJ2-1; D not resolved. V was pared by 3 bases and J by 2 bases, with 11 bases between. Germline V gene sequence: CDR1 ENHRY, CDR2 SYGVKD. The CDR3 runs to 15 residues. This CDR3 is CAISEPGFPYNEQFF. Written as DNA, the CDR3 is TGTGCCATCAGTGAACCAGGTTTCCCCTACAATGAGCAGTTCTTC.